Shown below are 9 T cell receptor beta chains from a single sample sequenced in a study of T cells in localized non-small cell lung cancer. Repertoires were generated with immunoSEQ multiplex PCR, while TCRdb's copy carries only in-frame clones and drops some. The table shows about 78,000 clones, with 80% to 90% occurring only once. Sequenced here: peripheral blood, sampled before any cancer treatment. The receptor set was obtained from a man aged 35 to 69 with stage I lung adenocarcinoma.

The J gene is TRBJ2-2, the V gene TRBV28; a weak D match, TRBD1 (6 bases). Germline-derived CDR1 and CDR2 are MDHEN and SYDVKM. With 6 bases removed from V and 7 bases from J, the gap between germline ends came to 18 bases. CDR3 length: 15 amino acids. The CDR3 region is CASRAPGHQGGELFF. The CDR3 region has the DNA TGTGCCAGCAGGGCCCCGGGACACCAAGGCGGGGAGCTGTTTTTT.

The chain couples TRBV5-6 to TRBJ1-5, with D possibly TRBD1 on 5 matching bases. V was trimmed by 0 bases and J by 5 bases, leaving 15 bases between them. This CDR3 contains 16 residues. Germline values: CDR1 SGHDT, CDR2 YYEEEE. CDR3 bases: TGTGCCAGCAGCTTGGGGGGCCAGACCCGTTATCAGCCCCAGCATTTT. As protein: CASSLGGQTRYQPQHF.

The chain is built from TRBV27 and TRBJ2-7; 8 bases align to TRBD2. CDR3 length: 14 residues. V lost 3 bases, J lost 4 bases, and 5 bases stayed unmatched. Germline CDR1 and CDR2: MNHEY and SMNVEV (reference sequence). CDR3 loop: CASSFGTRTYEQYF. The CDR3, as DNA: TGTGCCAGCAGTTTTGGGACTAGAACTTACGAGCAGTACTTC.

This chain uses TRBV7-9 with TRBJ2-1; 7 nucleotides match TRBD1. CDR1 and CDR2 (germline): SEHNR, FQNEAQ (reference sequence). With 10 bases clipped from V and 5 bases from J, the junction kept 23 bases outside the gene matches. CDR3 length: 18 amino acids. The chain's CDR3 is CAIISTFTDRSPDNEQFF. The CDR3 nucleotides are TGTGCCATCATTTCGACATTTACGGACAGGAGCCCAGACAATGAGCAGTTCTTC.

The chain couples TRBV28 to TRBJ1-5, with 9 nucleotides matching TRBD1. CDR1 and CDR2 from the germline V gene are MDHEN and SYDVKM. This CDR3 comprises 14 residues. With V trimmed by 3 bases and J by 7 bases, 4 bases remained unmatched. CDR3 coding DNA: TGTGCCAGCAGTTTGAGGGACAGGGCCCAGCCCCAGCATTTT. Its protein is CASSLRDRAQPQHF.

This sequence joins TRBV9 and TRBJ1-2, with D possibly being TRBD1 (5 bases). V was pared by 2 bases and J by 8 bases, with 19 bases between. From germline, CDR1 is SGDLS and CDR2 YYNGEE. The CDR3 has 15 amino acids. The CDR3 sequence is CASSVSYRFRRGYTF. The CDR3 DNA reads TGTGCCAGCAGCGTTAGTTACAGGTTTCGGCGAGGCTACACCTTC.

The chain combines TRBV5-1 with TRBJ2-1; no firm D call. The germline V gene has CDR1 SGHRS and CDR2 YFSETQ. The CDR3 has 14 amino acids. V gave up 0 bases and J gave up 7 bases, with 11 bases separating them. This chain's CDR3 is CASSLDMQRNEQFF. The CDR3 DNA reads TGCGCCAGCAGCTTGGATATGCAGAGAAATGAGCAGTTCTTC.

V and J are TRBV7-3 and TRBJ2-3, with TRBD2 identical over 13 bases. The germline gives CDR1 SGHTA, CDR2 FQGTGA. CDR3 size: 18 residues. With V trimmed by 5 bases and J by 2 bases, 10 bases remained unmatched. CDR3: CASSPRPGLAGFTDTQYF. DNA for the CDR3: TGTGCCAGCAGCCCTCGGCCGGGACTAGCGGGGTTCACAGATACGCAGTATTTT.

V is TRBV5-1 and J is TRBJ1-1; D is uncertain. This CDR3 spans 13 amino acids. The ends were cut back, 0 bases at V and 10 bases at J, with 13 bases in the middle. The germline CDR1 and CDR2 sequences are SGHRS and YFSETQ. The DNA for the CDR3 is TGCGCCAGCAGCTTGGCCGAAAGGGAGGGAGCTTTCTTT. It yields the protein CASSLAEREGAFF. The variable domain in full, completed from reference TRBV5-1 and TRBJ1-1, reads KAGVTQTPRYLIKTRGQQVTLSCSPISGHRSVSWYQQTPGQGLQFLFEYFSETQRNKGNFPGRFSGRQFSNSRSEMNVSTLELGDSALYLCASSLAEREGAFFGQGTRLTVV.